One sample yielded the 2 T cell receptor beta chains listed below, sequenced in a study of CD8 T cells in Susac syndrome. The RNA input was about 0.5 to 1 ug, and it was reverse transcribed with random hexamers. TCRdb reanalysed the immunoSEQ multiplex PCR reads using MiXCR and keeps one entry per CDR3 protein. The table records 150,000 to 190,000 distinct CDR3 sequences, less than 97% of them present only once. Sequencing was done on a sample of CD8+ T cells from PBMCs. Receptor source: a human donor with multiple sclerosis.

V is TRBV27 and J is TRBJ2-7; 7 bases map to TRBD2. Germline CDR1 reads MNHEY; CDR2 reads SMNVEV (reference sequence). Losses at the gene ends were 6 bases for V and 0 bases for J; bases not matched to a gene: 5. The CDR3 covers 14 residues. The DNA of the CDR3 is TGTGCCAGCAGGGGACTATCGAGCTCCTACGAGCAGTACTTC. Protein sequence: CASRGLSSSYEQYF.

The V and J genes are TRBV29-1 and TRBJ2-7; D gene unclear. CDR1 and CDR2 (germline): SQVTM, ANQGSEA. Deletions cut 4 bases from V and 3 bases from J, with 4 bases between. This CDR3 is built from 10 residues. The CDR3 loop is CSVGDYEQYF. CDR3 in DNA: TGCAGCGTTGGCGACTACGAGCAGTACTTC.